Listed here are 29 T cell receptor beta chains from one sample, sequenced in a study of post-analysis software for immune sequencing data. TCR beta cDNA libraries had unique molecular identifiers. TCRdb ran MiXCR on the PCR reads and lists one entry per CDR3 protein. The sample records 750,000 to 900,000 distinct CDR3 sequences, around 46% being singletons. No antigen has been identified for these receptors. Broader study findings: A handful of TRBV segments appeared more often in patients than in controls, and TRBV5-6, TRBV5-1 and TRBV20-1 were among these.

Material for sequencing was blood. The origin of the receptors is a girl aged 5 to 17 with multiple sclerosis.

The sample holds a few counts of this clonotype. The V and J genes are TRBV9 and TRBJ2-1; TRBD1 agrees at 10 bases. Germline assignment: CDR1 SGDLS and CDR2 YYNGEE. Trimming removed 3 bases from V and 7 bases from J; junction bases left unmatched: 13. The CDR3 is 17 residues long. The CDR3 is CASSAGTGEGRRNEQFF. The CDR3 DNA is TGTGCCAGCAGCGCTGGGACAGGGGAGGGCAGGAGGAATGAGCAGTTCTTC.

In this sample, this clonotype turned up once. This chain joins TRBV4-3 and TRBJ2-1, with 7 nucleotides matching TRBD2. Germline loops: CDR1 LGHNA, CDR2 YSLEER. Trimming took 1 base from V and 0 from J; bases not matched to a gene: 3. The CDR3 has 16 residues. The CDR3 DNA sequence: TGCGCCAGCAGCCAAGGAAGCGGGAACTCCTACAATGAGCAGTTCTTC. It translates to CASSQGSGNSYNEQFF.

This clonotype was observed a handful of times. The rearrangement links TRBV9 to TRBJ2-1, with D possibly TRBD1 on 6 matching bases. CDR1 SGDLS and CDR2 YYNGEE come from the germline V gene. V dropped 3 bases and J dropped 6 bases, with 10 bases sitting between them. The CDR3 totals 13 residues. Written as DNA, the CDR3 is TGTGCCAGCAGCGAGGGACAACCCAATGAGCAGTTCTTC. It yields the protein CASSEGQPNEQFF.

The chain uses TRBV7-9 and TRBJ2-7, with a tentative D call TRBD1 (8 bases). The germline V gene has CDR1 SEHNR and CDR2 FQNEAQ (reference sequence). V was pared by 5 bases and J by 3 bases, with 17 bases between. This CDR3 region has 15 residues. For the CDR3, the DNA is TGTGCCAGCAGCACAGGGGGGGCAGGAGACTACGAGCAGTACTTC. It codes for CASSTGGAGDYEQYF.

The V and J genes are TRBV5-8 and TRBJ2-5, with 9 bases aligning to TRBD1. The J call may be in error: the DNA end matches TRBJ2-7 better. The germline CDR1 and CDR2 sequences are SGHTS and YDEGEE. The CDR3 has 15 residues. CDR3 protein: CASSWPGTGTHEQYF. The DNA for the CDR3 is TGTGCCAGCAGCTGGCCCGGGACAGGGACCCACGAGCAGTACTTC.

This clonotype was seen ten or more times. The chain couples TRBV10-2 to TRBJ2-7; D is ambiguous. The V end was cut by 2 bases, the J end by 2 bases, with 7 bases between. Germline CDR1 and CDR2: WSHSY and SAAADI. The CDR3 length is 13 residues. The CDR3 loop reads CASSELSPYEQYF. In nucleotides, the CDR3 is TGCGCCAGCAGTGAGCTTAGCCCCTACGAGCAGTACTTC.

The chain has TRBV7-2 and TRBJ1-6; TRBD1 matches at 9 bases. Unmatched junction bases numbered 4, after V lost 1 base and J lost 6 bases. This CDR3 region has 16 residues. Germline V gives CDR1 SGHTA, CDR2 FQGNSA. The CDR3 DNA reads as TGTGCCAGCAGCTTAGACCGGGACAGGGCTAATTCACCCCTCCACTTT. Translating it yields CASSLDRDRANSPLHF.

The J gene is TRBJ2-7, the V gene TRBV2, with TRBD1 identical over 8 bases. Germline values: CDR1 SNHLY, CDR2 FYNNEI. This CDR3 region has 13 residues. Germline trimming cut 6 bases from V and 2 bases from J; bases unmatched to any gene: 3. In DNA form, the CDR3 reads TGTGCCAGCAGGTTACAGGGGGCCTACGAGCAGTACTTC. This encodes CASRLQGAYEQYF.

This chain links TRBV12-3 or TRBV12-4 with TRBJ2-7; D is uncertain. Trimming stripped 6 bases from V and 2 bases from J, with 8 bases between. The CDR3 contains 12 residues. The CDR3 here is CASSQRPYEQYF. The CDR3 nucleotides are TGTGCCAGCAGCCAAAGGCCCTACGAGCAGTACTTC.

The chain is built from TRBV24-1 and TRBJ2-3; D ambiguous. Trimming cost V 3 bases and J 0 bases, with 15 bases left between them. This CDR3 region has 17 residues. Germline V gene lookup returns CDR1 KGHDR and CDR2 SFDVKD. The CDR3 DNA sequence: TGTGCCACCAGTGATCCCGACAAGCTCTTTAGCACAGATACGCAGTATTTT. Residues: CATSDPDKLFSTDTQYF.

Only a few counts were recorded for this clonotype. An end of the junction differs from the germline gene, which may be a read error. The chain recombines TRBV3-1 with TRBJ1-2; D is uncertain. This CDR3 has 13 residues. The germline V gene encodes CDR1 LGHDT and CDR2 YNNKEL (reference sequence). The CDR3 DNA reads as TGTGCCAGCAACCAAGCCGCAGACTATGGCTACACCTTC. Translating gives CASNQAADYGYTF.

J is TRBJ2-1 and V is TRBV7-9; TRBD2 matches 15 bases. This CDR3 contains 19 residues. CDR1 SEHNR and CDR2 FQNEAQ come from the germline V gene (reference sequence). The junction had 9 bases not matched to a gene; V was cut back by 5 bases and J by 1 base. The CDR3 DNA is TGTGCCAGCAGCCGGGACCTAGGACTAGCGGGAGGGTCCTACAATGAGCAGTTCTTC. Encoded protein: CASSRDLGLAGGSYNEQFF. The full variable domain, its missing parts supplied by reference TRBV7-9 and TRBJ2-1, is DTGVSQNPRHKITKRGQNVTFRCDPISEHNRLYWYRQTLGQGPEFLTYFQNEAQLEKSRLLSDRFSAERPKGSFSTLEIQRTEQGDSAMYLCASSRDLGLAGGSYNEQFFGPGTRLTVL.

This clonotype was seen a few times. CDR3 loop: CSASGRPNSPLHF. Written as DNA, the CDR3 is TGCAGTGCTAGCGGTAGACCAAATTCACCCCTCCACTTT. The chain recombines TRBV20-1 with TRBJ1-6; D not resolved. Germline lookup yields CDR1 DFQATT and CDR2 SNEGSKA (reference sequence). The ends were cut back, 3 bases at V and 7 bases at J, with 10 bases in the middle. CDR3 length: 13 amino acids.

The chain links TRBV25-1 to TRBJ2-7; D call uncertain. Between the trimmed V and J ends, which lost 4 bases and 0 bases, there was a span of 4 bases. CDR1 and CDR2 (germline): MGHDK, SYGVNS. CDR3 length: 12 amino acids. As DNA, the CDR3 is TGTGCCAGCAGTGGCATCTCCTACGAGCAGTACTTC. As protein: CASSGISYEQYF.

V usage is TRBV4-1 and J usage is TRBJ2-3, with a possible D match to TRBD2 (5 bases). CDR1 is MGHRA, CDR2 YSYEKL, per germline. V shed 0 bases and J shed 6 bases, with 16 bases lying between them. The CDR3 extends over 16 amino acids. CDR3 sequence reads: CASSQEFAALGDTQYF. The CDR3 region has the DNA TGCGCCAGCAGCCAAGAATTCGCGGCACTAGGGGATACGCAGTATTTT.

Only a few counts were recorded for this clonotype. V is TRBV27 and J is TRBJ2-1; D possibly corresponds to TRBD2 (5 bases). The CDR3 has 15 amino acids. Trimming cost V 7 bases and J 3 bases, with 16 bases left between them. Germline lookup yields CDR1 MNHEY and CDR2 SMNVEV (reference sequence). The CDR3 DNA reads TGTGCCAGCACCCCCTTGAGGGCAGACTACAATGAGCAGTTCTTC. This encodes CASTPLRADYNEQFF.

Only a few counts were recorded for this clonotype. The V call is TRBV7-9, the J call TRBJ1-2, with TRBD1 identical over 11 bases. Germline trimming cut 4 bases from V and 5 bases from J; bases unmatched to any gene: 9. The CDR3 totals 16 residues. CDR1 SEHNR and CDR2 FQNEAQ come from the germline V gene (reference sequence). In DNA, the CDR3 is TGTGCCAGCAGCTCCTCGGACAGGGGGCTGTATTATGGCTACACCTTC. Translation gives CASSSSDRGLYYGYTF.

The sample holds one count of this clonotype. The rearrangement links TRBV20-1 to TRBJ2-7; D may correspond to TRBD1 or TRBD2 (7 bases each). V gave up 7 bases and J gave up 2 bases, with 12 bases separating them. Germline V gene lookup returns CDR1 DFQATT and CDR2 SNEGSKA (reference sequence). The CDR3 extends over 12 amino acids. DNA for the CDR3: TGCAGTGTCAGCGGGACAGCCTACGAGCAGTACTTC. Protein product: CSVSGTAYEQYF.

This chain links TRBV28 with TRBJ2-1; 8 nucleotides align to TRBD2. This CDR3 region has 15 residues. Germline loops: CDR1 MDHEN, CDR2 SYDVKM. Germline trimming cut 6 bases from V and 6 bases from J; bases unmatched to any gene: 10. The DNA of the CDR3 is TGTGCCAGCAGCCCCCCGGGACTAGTCCCCAATGAGCAGTTCTTC. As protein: CASSPPGLVPNEQFF.

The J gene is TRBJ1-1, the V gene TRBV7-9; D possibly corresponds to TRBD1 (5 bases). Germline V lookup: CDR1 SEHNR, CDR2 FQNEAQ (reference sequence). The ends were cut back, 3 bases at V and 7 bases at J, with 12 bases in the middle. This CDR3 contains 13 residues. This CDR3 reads CASSLGVTGEAFF. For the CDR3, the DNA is TGTGCCAGCAGCTTGGGCGTTACAGGTGAAGCTTTCTTT.

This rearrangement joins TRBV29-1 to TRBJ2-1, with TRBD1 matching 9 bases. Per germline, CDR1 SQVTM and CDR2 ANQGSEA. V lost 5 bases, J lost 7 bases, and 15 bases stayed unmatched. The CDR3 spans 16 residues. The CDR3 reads CSVTGTGLNWGNEQFF. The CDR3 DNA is TGCAGCGTTACCGGGACAGGGTTGAACTGGGGGAATGAGCAGTTCTTC.

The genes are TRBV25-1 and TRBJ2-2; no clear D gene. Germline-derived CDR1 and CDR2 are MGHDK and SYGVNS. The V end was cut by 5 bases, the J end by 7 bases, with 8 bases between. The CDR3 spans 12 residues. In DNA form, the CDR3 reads TGTGCCAGCAGTAGACTTCTCGGGGAGCTGTTTTTT. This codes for CASSRLLGELFF.

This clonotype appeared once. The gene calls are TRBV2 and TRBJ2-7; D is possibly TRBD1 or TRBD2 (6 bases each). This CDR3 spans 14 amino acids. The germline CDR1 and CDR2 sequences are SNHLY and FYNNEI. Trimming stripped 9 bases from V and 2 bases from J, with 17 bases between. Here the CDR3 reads CARQGKEGTYEQYF. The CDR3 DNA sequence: TGTGCCAGACAGGGTAAGGAGGGGACCTACGAGCAGTACTTC.

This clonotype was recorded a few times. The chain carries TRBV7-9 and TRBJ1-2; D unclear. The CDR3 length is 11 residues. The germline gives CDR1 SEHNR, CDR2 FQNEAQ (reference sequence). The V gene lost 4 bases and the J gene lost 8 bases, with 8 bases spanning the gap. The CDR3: CASSSNGGYTF. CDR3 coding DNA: TGTGCCAGCAGCTCGAACGGAGGCTACACCTTC.

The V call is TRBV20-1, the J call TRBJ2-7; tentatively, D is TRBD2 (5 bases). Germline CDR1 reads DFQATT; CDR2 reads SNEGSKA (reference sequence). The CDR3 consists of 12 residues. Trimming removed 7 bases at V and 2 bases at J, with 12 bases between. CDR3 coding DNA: TGCAGTGGTGGGAGTGGGCCCTACGAGCAGTACTTC. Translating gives CSGGSGPYEQYF.

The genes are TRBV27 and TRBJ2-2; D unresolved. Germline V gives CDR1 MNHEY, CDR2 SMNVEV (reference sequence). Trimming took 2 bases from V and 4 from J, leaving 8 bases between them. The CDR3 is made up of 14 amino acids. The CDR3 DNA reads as TGTGCCAGCAGTTTAGCTAGAGGCACCGGGGAGCTGTTTTTT. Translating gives CASSLARGTGELFF.

The CDR3 coding sequence is TGTGCCATCAGTCTTGGGACTAGCGGTTACAATGAGCAGTTCTTC. Amino acids: CAISLGTSGYNEQFF. The chain links TRBV10-3 to TRBJ2-1; the match to TRBD2 covers 11 bases. The germline CDR1 and CDR2 sequences are ENHRY and SYGVKD. Trimming took 5 bases from V and 4 from J; bases not matched to a gene: 4. The CDR3 is 15 residues long.

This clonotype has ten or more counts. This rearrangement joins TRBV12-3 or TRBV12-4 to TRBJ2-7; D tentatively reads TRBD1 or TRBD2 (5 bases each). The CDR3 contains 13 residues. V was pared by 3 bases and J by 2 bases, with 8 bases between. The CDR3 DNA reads TGTGCCAGCAGTTTTCGGGGACCCTACGAGCAGTACTTC. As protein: CASSFRGPYEQYF.

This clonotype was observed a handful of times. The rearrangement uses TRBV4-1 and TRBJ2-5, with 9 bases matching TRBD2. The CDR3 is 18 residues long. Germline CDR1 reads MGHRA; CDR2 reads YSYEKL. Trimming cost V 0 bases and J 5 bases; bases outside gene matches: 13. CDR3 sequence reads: CASSQERAGGRTGETQYF. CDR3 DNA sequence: TGCGCCAGCAGCCAAGAACGAGCGGGAGGACGGACCGGGGAGACCCAGTACTTC.